This TCR beta chain was identified during a study of T-cell memory formation after mild COVID-19. Constant-segment-primed 5'RACE gave TCR alpha and TCR beta cDNA libraries with sample barcodes and UMIs. In TCRdb, the 5' RACE reads were re-called with MiXCR into one record per CDR3 protein. This table has 150,000 or so distinct CDR3 sequences, about 14% appearing once. At least ten counts were recorded for this clonotype. This CDR3 is 15 amino acids long. Germline CDR1 and CDR2: SGHNT and YENEEA. Trimming left V 0 bases short and J 0 bases short, with 6 bases between. The receptor was derived from an adult woman who had mild COVID-19 (a few samples of this study predate the infection). Cell type and time point are not known. The source material was PBMCs or a T cell subset sorted from them (not recorded which). The chain employs TRBV11-3 and TRBJ2-1; D not certain. Here the CDR3 reads CASSLESASYNEQFF. CDR3 nucleotide sequence: TGTGCCAGCAGCTTAGAGTCCGCCTCCTACAATGAGCAGTTCTTC.